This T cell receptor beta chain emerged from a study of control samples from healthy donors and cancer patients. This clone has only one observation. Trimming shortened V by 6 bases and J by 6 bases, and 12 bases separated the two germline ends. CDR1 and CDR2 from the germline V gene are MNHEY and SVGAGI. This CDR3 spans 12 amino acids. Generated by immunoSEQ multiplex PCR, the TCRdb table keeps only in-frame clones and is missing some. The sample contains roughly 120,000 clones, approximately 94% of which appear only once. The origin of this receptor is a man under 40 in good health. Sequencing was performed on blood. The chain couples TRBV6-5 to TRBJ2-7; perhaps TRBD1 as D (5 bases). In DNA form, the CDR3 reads TGTGCCAGCAGGGACGCAGGGCGCGAGCAGTACTTC. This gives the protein CASRDAGREQYF.